A selection of T cell receptor beta chains follows, all from one sample in a study of blood T cell repertoires in COVID-19. This table comes from immunoSEQ multiplex PCR, and its TCRdb copy is limited to in-frame clones, with some not included. The sample yields 220,000 or so clones, 82% seen once. Sequenced sample: PBMCs or T cells enriched from blood (not recorded which). All receptors derive from a woman in her sixties or seventies who had recovered from COVID-19. Both conserved end residues are part of each CDR3. The D gene is left open where the match is weak. The size entry is marked missing in some rows and otherwise reads once, few, many or a size class.

clone size: NA; J gene: TRBJ1-2; V gene: TRBV10-3; D gene: NA; CDR3 DNA: TGTGCCATCAGTGTCCGGGAGGATGGCTACACCTTC; CDR3 protein: CAISVREDGYTF
clone size: NA; J gene: TRBJ1-5; V gene: TRBV27; D gene: NA; CDR3 DNA: TGTGCCACCAGGGTGGGCAGGGAAATAAAGGGCAATCAGCCCCAGCATTTT; CDR3 protein: CATRVGREIKGNQPQHF
clone size: NA; J gene: TRBJ1-3; V gene: TRBV13; D gene: TRBD1; CDR3 DNA: TGTGCCAGCAGCTTAGACAGGGGGGACACCATATATTTT; CDR3 protein: CASSLDRGDTIYF
clone size: NA; J gene: TRBJ1-5; V gene: TRBV6-5; D gene: NA; CDR3 DNA: TGTGCCAGCAGTTACTTGGGAGGGAGCAATCAGCCCCAGCATTTT; CDR3 protein: CASSYLGGSNQPQHF
clone size: few; J gene: TRBJ1-6; V gene: TRBV10-3; D gene: NA; CDR3 DNA: TGTGCCATCAGTGAGTCCTTCGAGGCAAGGCGACCCCTCCACTTT; CDR3 protein: CAISESFEARRPLHF
clone size: NA; J gene: TRBJ1-2; V gene: TRBV5-1; D gene: NA; CDR3 DNA: TGCGCCAGCAGCTTGAACACAGGGAAAAACTATGGCTACACCTTC; CDR3 protein: CASSLNTGKNYGYTF
clone size: NA; J gene: TRBJ1-2; V gene: TRBV7-9; D gene: TRBD1; CDR3 DNA: TGTGCCAGCAGCTTAGCATTCGGGACAGCCTATGGCTACACCTTC; CDR3 protein: CASSLAFGTAYGYTF
clone size: NA; J gene: TRBJ2-5; V gene: TRBV7-2; D gene: NA; CDR3 DNA: TGTGCCAGCAGCTTCAAGGTGGGGGGATGGCGTGAGACCCAGTACTTC; CDR3 protein: CASSFKVGGWRETQYF
clone size: NA; J gene: TRBJ1-2; V gene: TRBV29-1; D gene: TRBD1; CDR3 DNA: TGCAGCGTCTCGACAGGGGGCGAGTATGGCTACACCTTC; CDR3 protein: CSVSTGGEYGYTF
clone size: NA; J gene: TRBJ2-1; V gene: TRBV11-2; D gene: TRBD2; CDR3 DNA: TGTGCCAGCGTAGCGGGAGCCTACAATGAGCAGTTCTTC; CDR3 protein: CASVAGAYNEQFF
clone size: NA; J gene: TRBJ1-1; V gene: TRBV5-1; D gene: NA; CDR3 DNA: TGCGCCAGCAGCTTTACGGGGGGCACTGAAGCTTTCTTT; CDR3 protein: CASSFTGGTEAFF
clone size: NA; J gene: TRBJ1-2; V gene: TRBV19; D gene: TRBD1; CDR3 DNA: TGTGCCAGTATTCCCACCCGGGACAGGAGGTATGGCTACACCTTC; CDR3 protein: CASIPTRDRRYGYTF
clone size: NA; J gene: TRBJ2-1; V gene: TRBV7-7; D gene: NA; CDR3 DNA: TGTGCCAGCAGCCAAACCCCTACGTCCTACAATGAGCAGTTCTTC; CDR3 protein: CASSQTPTSYNEQFF
clone size: NA; J gene: TRBJ1-1; V gene: TRBV6-5; D gene: TRBD1; CDR3 DNA: TGTGCCAGCAGGTCAACAGGGGGCCCTGAAGCTTTCTTT; CDR3 protein: CASRSTGGPEAFF
clone size: NA; J gene: TRBJ1-4; V gene: TRBV5-6; D gene: TRBD1; CDR3 DNA: TGTGCCAGCAGGCAGACAGGGTTGGGAGAAAAACTGTTTTTT; CDR3 protein: CASRQTGLGEKLFF
clone size: NA; J gene: TRBJ1-4; V gene: TRBV7-9; D gene: NA; CDR3 DNA: TGTGCCAGCAGCCCTAGGGGAGGCGTGGCTAATGAAAAACTGTTTTTT; CDR3 protein: CASSPRGGVANEKLFF
clone size: NA; J gene: TRBJ2-2; V gene: TRBV15; D gene: TRBD2; CDR3 DNA: TGTGCCACCAGCAGAGATACTGGTGCGGGGGGGAACACCGGGGAGCTGTTTTTT; CDR3 protein: CATSRDTGAGGNTGELFF
clone size: NA; J gene: TRBJ2-7; V gene: TRBV7-3; D gene: NA; CDR3 DNA: TGTGCCAGCAGCTTCTCGCGGGGCAACGAGCAGTACTTC; CDR3 protein: CASSFSRGNEQYF
clone size: NA; J gene: TRBJ1-1; V gene: TRBV9; D gene: NA; CDR3 DNA: TGTGCCAGCAGCGTAGAAGGAGGGAAGGGTAGGGCTGAAGCTTTCTTT; CDR3 protein: CASSVEGGKGRAEAFF
clone size: NA; J gene: TRBJ1-2; V gene: TRBV5-8; D gene: NA; CDR3 DNA: TGTGCCAGCAGCTTGGCAGGGAATTACGGCTACACCTTC; CDR3 protein: CASSLAGNYGYTF
clone size: once; J gene: TRBJ2-7; V gene: TRBV5-6; D gene: TRBD1; CDR3 DNA: TGTGCCAGCAGCTTTATGGACAGGGCCTACGAGCAGTACTTC; CDR3 protein: CASSFMDRAYEQYF
clone size: once; J gene: TRBJ1-4; V gene: TRBV2; D gene: TRBD1; CDR3 DNA: TGTGCCAGCATGAGAAGGGGGCAGCCTAATGAAAAACTGTTTTTT; CDR3 protein: CASMRRGQPNEKLFF
clone size: NA; J gene: TRBJ2-3; V gene: TRBV23-1; D gene: TRBD1; CDR3 DNA: TGCGCCAGCAGTCAATCGGGGCAGGGGGCGCGGACAGATACGCAGTATTTT; CDR3 protein: CASSQSGQGARTDTQYF
clone size: NA; J gene: TRBJ2-5; V gene: TRBV18; D gene: NA; CDR3 DNA: TGTGCCAGCTCACGACTGGGACAACAAGAGACCCAGTACTTC; CDR3 protein: CASSRLGQQETQYF
clone size: NA; J gene: TRBJ1-3; V gene: TRBV6-5; D gene: NA; CDR3 DNA: TGTGCCAGCAGTTACTCGTGGACTTCCGGAAACACCATATATTTT; CDR3 protein: CASSYSWTSGNTIYF
clone size: NA; J gene: TRBJ1-1; V gene: TRBV29-1; D gene: TRBD1; CDR3 DNA: TGCAGCGTTGAAAAGGGGCGGGTGACAGGGGCGGCTTTCTTT; CDR3 protein: CSVEKGRVTGAAFF
clone size: NA; J gene: TRBJ1-6; V gene: TRBV5-5; D gene: TRBD1; CDR3 DNA: TGTGCCAGCAGCTCGGGGACAGTCTCACCCCTCCACTTT; CDR3 protein: CASSSGTVSPLHF
clone size: NA; J gene: TRBJ2-1; V gene: TRBV7-2; D gene: NA; CDR3 DNA: TGTGCCAGCAGCTTCCTCAATGAGCAGTTCTTC; CDR3 protein: CASSFLNEQFF
clone size: once; J gene: TRBJ2-1; V gene: TRBV5-6; D gene: NA; CDR3 DNA: TGTGCCAGCAGCTTGTGGTCCAGGGGTAGTAGGAATGAGCAGTTCTTC; CDR3 protein: CASSLWSRGSRNEQFF
clone size: NA; J gene: TRBJ1-2; V gene: TRBV11-1; D gene: NA; CDR3 DNA: TGTGCCAGCAGCCCCCTCGGTTTTGGCTACACCTTC; CDR3 protein: CASSPLGFGYTF
clone size: NA; J gene: TRBJ1-5; V gene: TRBV28; D gene: TRBD1; CDR3 DNA: TGTGCCAGCAGTTTAACTATAGGGACAGGGAATCAGCCCCAGCATTTT; CDR3 protein: CASSLTIGTGNQPQHF
clone size: NA; J gene: TRBJ2-7; V gene: TRBV10-1; D gene: NA; CDR3 DNA: TGCGCCAGCAGTGGGTCCCGAGCAATACAGGGAACCTACGAGCAGTACTTC; CDR3 protein: CASSGSRAIQGTYEQYF
clone size: few; J gene: TRBJ1-1; V gene: TRBV18; D gene: NA; CDR3 DNA: TGTGCCAGCTCACCTGTCGGGGGTGGAACTGAAGCTTTCTTT; CDR3 protein: CASSPVGGGTEAFF
clone size: NA; J gene: TRBJ1-3; V gene: TRBV5-1; D gene: NA; CDR3 DNA: TGCGCCAGCAGCTTGGGACAGATAATTGGAAACACCATATATTTT; CDR3 protein: CASSLGQIIGNTIYF
clone size: few; J gene: TRBJ1-3; V gene: TRBV19; D gene: TRBD1; CDR3 DNA: TGTGCCAGTAGTATCTCCGGGACAGGGGGCTCTGGAAACACCATATATTTT; CDR3 protein: CASSISGTGGSGNTIYF
clone size: once; J gene: TRBJ1-5; V gene: TRBV4-1; D gene: NA; CDR3 DNA: TGCGCCAGCAGCCAAGTCGGGACAAATCAGCCCCAGCATTTT; CDR3 protein: CASSQVGTNQPQHF
clone size: NA; J gene: TRBJ1-2; V gene: TRBV28; D gene: NA; CDR3 DNA: TGTGCCAGCAGTTTAACGAGCGCTGGTAACTATGGCTACACCTTC; CDR3 protein: CASSLTSAGNYGYTF
clone size: NA; J gene: TRBJ2-7; V gene: TRBV10-2; D gene: TRBD2; CDR3 DNA: TGCGCCAGCAGTGACGGATCGGGGGGGGCTAGCGGGAGATTC; CDR3 protein: CASSDGSGGASGRF
clone size: NA; J gene: TRBJ2-5; V gene: TRBV4-2; D gene: NA; CDR3 DNA: TGTGCCAGCAGCCAAGATCTAACGCCTGGGACCCAGTACTTC; CDR3 protein: CASSQDLTPGTQYF
clone size: NA; J gene: TRBJ2-2; V gene: TRBV2; D gene: NA; CDR3 DNA: TGTGCCAGCAGCGGTGACACCGGGGAGCTGTTTTTT; CDR3 protein: CASSGDTGELFF
clone size: NA; J gene: TRBJ2-5; V gene: TRBV5-6; D gene: NA; CDR3 DNA: TGTGCCAGCAGTGGTCTAAACGGTGAGACCCAGTACTTC; CDR3 protein: CASSGLNGETQYF
clone size: NA; J gene: TRBJ1-3; V gene: TRBV19; D gene: NA; CDR3 DNA: TGTGCCAGTAGTATAAGTTTGACAGACCGATTCTCTGGAAACACCATATATTTT; CDR3 protein: CASSISLTDRFSGNTIYF
clone size: once; J gene: TRBJ1-2; V gene: TRBV21-1; D gene: NA; CDR3 DNA: TGTGCCAGCAGCGCCCAGGTGGCCGCATACAACTCCTATGGCTACACCTTC; CDR3 protein: CASSAQVAAYNSYGYTF
clone size: NA; J gene: TRBJ1-1; V gene: TRBV29-1; D gene: TRBD1; CDR3 DNA: TGCAGCGCTTCCGGACAGGCAAACACTGAAGCTTTCTTT; CDR3 protein: CSASGQANTEAFF
clone size: few; J gene: TRBJ2-7; V gene: TRBV5-6; D gene: NA; CDR3 DNA: TGTGCCAGCAGCCAGGACAGAGGGAGCGAGCAGTACTTC; CDR3 protein: CASSQDRGSEQYF
clone size: NA; J gene: TRBJ1-2; V gene: TRBV25-1; D gene: TRBD1; CDR3 DNA: TGTGCCAGCAGTGAATGGACAGGCCACTACACCTTC; CDR3 protein: CASSEWTGHYTF